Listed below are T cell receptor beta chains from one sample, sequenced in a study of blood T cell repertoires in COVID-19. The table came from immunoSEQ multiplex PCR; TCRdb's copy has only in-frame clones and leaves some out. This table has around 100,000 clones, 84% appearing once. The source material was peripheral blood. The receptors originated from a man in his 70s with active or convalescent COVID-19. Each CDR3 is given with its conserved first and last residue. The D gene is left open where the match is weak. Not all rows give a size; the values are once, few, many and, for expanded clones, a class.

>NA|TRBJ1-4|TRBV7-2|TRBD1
TGTGCCAGCAGTTACCAGGGACAGGGAGAAAAACTGTTTTTT
CASSYQGQGEKLFF
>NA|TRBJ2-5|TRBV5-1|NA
TGCGCCAGCAGCTTGGTGTCAGGCCAAGAGACCCAGTACTTC
CASSLVSGQETQYF
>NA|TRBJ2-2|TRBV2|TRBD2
TGTGCCAGCAGTGAACGGCGGGGGGCTAGATATGGCACCGGGGAGCTGTTTTTT
CASSERRGARYGTGELFF
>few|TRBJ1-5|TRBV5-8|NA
TGTGCCAGCAGCTATGGGCTCAATCAGCCCCAGCATTTT
CASSYGLNQPQHF
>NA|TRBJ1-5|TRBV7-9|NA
TGTGCCAGCAGCTTACAGGGCGATCAGCCCCAGCATTTT
CASSLQGDQPQHF
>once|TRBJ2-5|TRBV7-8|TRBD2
TGTGCCAGCAGCGGAGGGGGACTAGCGGGCGGGATTGGGGAGACCCAGTACTTC
CASSGGGLAGGIGETQYF
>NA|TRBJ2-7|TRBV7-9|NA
TGTGCCAGCAGCTTAGCGCTGGGCTCAGCAGTGTACGAGCAGTACTTC
CASSLALGSAVYEQYF
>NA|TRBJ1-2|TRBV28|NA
TGTGCCAGCACCTCGGGGGGGGGCCGGGTCTATGGCTACACCTTC
CASTSGGGRVYGYTF
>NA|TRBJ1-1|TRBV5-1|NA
TGCGCCAGCAGCAAGGACATATCGAACACTGAAGCTTTCTTT
CASSKDISNTEAFF
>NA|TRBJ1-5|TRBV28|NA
TGTGCCAGCAGTTTACCCGGACAGTCCCTGAATCAGCCCCAGCATTTT
CASSLPGQSLNQPQHF
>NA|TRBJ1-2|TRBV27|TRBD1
TGTGCCACACAGGACAGGATAACTGGCTACACCTTC
CATQDRITGYTF
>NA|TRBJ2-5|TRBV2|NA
TGTGCCAGCAGTAGGAACAGGCGGGAGACCCAGTACTTC
CASSRNRRETQYF
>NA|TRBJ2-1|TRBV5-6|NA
TGTGCCAGCAGCTTGCCAGGGCTAGATGAGCAGTTCTTC
CASSLPGLDEQFF
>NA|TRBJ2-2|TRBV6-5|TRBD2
TGTGCCAGCAGTTCCAGGCGGGGGGGCCTCGGCGGGGAGCTGTTTTTT
CASSSRRGGLGGELFF
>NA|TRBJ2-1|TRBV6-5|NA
TGTGCCAGCAGTTCGTACAGCCCCTACAATGAGCAGTTCTTC
CASSSYSPYNEQFF
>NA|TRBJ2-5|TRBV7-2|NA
TGTGCCAGCAGCTTAACGGGGTCTCAAGAGACCCAGTACTTC
CASSLTGSQETQYF
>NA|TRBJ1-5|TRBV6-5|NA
TGTGCCAGCAGTTACAGCCAGGATAGCAATCAGCCCCAGCATTTT
CASSYSQDSNQPQHF
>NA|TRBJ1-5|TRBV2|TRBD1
TGTGCCAGCAGTGAAGACAGGGGAGTGCTGCCCCAGCATTTT
CASSEDRGVLPQHF
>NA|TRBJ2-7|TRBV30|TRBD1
TGTGCCTGGATTCCCACGGACAGGGGCGGGAAGCAGTACTTC
CAWIPTDRGGKQYF
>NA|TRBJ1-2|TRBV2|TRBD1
TGTGCCAGCAGTGGAGCCCGGGACAGGACTAACTATGGCTACACCTTC
CASSGARDRTNYGYTF
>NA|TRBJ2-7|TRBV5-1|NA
TGCGCCAGCAGCTTGGGTAGCACCTTATCCTACGAGCAGTACTTC
CASSLGSTLSYEQYF
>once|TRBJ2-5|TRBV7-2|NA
TGTGCCAGCAGAAGCGGTCCAGGGGGGGAGACCCAGTACTTC
CASRSGPGGETQYF
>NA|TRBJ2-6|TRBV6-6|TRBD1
TGTGCCAGCACCAGGACAGGCCAGGCTGGGGCCAACGTCCTGACTTTC
CASTRTGQAGANVLTF
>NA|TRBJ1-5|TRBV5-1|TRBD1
TGCGCCAGCAGGCAGGGGACAGGGTTGCAGCCCCAGCATTTT
CASRQGTGLQPQHF
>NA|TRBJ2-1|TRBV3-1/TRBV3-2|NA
TGTGCCAGCAGCCCCCTGGGCGGGGTCCCTTCGAGTGGTCAGCAGTTCTTC
CASSPLGGVPSSGQQFF
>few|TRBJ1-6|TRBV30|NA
TGTGCCTGGAGGTCCACTTCTGATTCACCCCTCCACTTT
CAWRSTSDSPLHF
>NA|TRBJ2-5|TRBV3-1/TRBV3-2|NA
TGTGCCAGCAGCCCCTCGCCTGGGGGCCGGGAGACCCAGTACTTC
CASSPSPGGRETQYF
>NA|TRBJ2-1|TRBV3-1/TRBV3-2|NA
TGTGCCAGCAGCCAAGGGGCTGACAATGAGCAGTTCTTC
CASSQGADNEQFF
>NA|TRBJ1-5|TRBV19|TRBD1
TGTGCCAGTAGTGCCACCGGGACAGGGGGCCTGAATCAGCCCCAGCATTTT
CASSATGTGGLNQPQHF
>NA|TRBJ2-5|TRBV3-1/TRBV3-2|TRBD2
TGTGCCAGCAGCCTGGGACTAGCGGGGGGCGATAGGGAGACCCAGTACTTC
CASSLGLAGGDRETQYF
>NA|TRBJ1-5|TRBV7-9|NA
TGTGCCAGCAGCTTAGCGGCCCAATTCTCTCCCCAGCATTTT
CASSLAAQFSPQHF
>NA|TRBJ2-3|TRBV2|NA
TGTGCCAGCAACGAGGGTACGCAGTATTTT
CASNEGTQYF
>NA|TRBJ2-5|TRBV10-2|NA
TGCGCCAGCACTACGGGACTCGGGAAAGAGACCCAGTACTTC
CASTTGLGKETQYF
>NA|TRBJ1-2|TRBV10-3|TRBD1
TGTGCCATGGGAAAGGGACAGAACTATGGCTACACCTTC
CAMGKGQNYGYTF
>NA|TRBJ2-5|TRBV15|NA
TGTGCCACCAGCAGAGGTCGTAGGACCCAGTACTTC
CATSRGRRTQYF
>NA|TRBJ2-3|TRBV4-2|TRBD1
TGTGCCAGCAGCCAAAAAAGGGGGCCGGGGACAGATACGCAGTATTTT
CASSQKRGPGTDTQYF
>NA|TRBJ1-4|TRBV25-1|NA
TGTGCCAGCAGTGAGCCGACGACACTGTCTGATAATGAAAAACTGTTTTTT
CASSEPTTLSDNEKLFF
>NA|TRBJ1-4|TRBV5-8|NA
TGTGCCAGCAGCTTTGAGGCAGGGACTTTCGGAGTTTTT
CASSFEAGTFGVF
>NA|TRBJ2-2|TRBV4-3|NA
TGCGCCAGCAGCCAAACTCCGAGTGGCGGGGAGCTGTTTTTT
CASSQTPSGGELFF
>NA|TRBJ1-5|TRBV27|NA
TGTGCCAGCAGTTTAGGTGGGGCTGGTCAGCCCCAGCATTTT
CASSLGGAGQPQHF
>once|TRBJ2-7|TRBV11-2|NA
TGTGCCAGCAGCTTGGGCTTTGGAGGGGTCTACGAGCAGTACTTC
CASSLGFGGVYEQYF
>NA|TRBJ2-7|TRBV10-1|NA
TGCGTCACGAGATGGGGGGAGCCCGCATACTTC
CVTRWGEPAYF